Listed below are T cell receptor beta chains from one sample, sequenced in a study of T-cell memory formation after mild COVID-19. Each CDR3 protein gets one entry after TCRdb re-called the 5' RACE reads with MiXCR. The profile covers about 420,000 distinct CDR3 sequences, with 20% to 30% appearing a single time and over 10% taken by the ten largest. The sample comprised PBMCs or a T cell subset sorted from them (not recorded which). The receptors come from an adult woman who had mild COVID-19 (a few samples of this study predate the infection). Cell type and time point are not known. Both conserved end residues are part of each CDR3. D genes are given only for firm matches.

D gene,J gene,V gene,CDR3 protein
TRBD2,TRBJ2-2,TRBV6-2/TRBV6-3,CASRASGLTGELFF
.,TRBJ2-7,TRBV7-9,CASSRTDGAPYEQYF
.,TRBJ1-1,TRBV20-1,CSARLWNTEAFF
.,TRBJ1-1,TRBV6-5,CASSSSPGPQQGAFF
TRBD1,TRBJ1-5,TRBV11-2,CASSVGQGGNQPQHF
TRBD1,TRBJ1-1,TRBV3-1,CASSRDRGSEAFF
.,TRBJ2-7,TRBV12-3/TRBV12-4,CASSSGPASYYEQYF
.,TRBJ2-7,TRBV20-1,CSARWHEVYEQYF
.,TRBJ2-7,TRBV12-3/TRBV12-4,CASSFLPVEQYF
.,TRBJ2-2,TRBV10-3,CAKKGTSTGELFF
.,TRBJ2-5,TRBV24-1,CATSDPVGETQYF
.,TRBJ1-5,TRBV7-8,CASSLVRQGRENQPQHF
.,TRBJ1-1,TRBV12-3/TRBV12-4,CASSFSVNTEAFF
.,TRBJ2-6,TRBV14,CASSQDLVGSGANVLTF
TRBD2,TRBJ2-5,TRBV20-1,CSASLAGEYQETQYF
TRBD2,TRBJ2-3,TRBV20-1,CSARRLAGSPAQYF
.,TRBJ1-2,TRBV21-1,CASSRTGGPYGYTF
.,TRBJ1-2,TRBV7-9,CASSLAGSDYTF
TRBD2,TRBJ2-4,TRBV12-3/TRBV12-4,CASSPGLAGGIQYF
TRBD2,TRBJ2-3,TRBV12-3/TRBV12-4,CASSPGLAGLTDTQYF
.,TRBJ2-4,TRBV6-6,CASSYGRVDIQYF
.,TRBJ2-2,TRBV24-1,CATSHYGRAGNTGELFF
.,TRBJ1-4,TRBV7-9,CASSSRTRAGEKLFF
.,TRBJ1-2,TRBV14,CASKLVPADGYTF
.,TRBJ1-2,TRBV12-3/TRBV12-4,CASSLSGGNYGYTF
TRBD2,TRBJ2-3,TRBV12-3/TRBV12-4,CASSSMVAGAQGVSTDTQYF
TRBD2,TRBJ2-1,TRBV11-2,CASSLESGGASKQFF
TRBD1,TRBJ1-1,TRBV7-2,CASSPRQGGTEAFF
TRBD1,TRBJ1-1,TRBV7-9,CASSSYRGSTEAFF
.,TRBJ2-7,TRBV4-1,CASSQGDGSYEQYF
.,TRBJ2-1,TRBV7-6,CASSLILWNEQFF